This entry lists 7 T cell receptor beta chains sequenced from one sample in a study of blood T cell repertoires in COVID-19. Assay: immunoSEQ multiplex PCR; the TCRdb copy retains only in-frame clones and omits some. Of 55,000 or so clones listed, approximately 90% are singletons. The sequenced sample consisted of peripheral blood. These receptors were taken from a woman in her sixties or seventies with COVID-19, enrolled during active disease.

The chain carries TRBV11-2 and TRBJ2-4, with TRBD1 identical over 7 bases. Germline values: CDR1 SGHAT, CDR2 FQNNGV. V dropped 5 bases and J dropped 1; count of bases not matched to a gene: 11. The CDR3 has 17 residues. The CDR3 spells CASSTGAVLLAKNIQYF. DNA of the CDR3: TGTGCCAGCAGCACAGGGGCGGTTTTGTTGGCCAAAAACATTCAGTACTTC.

The chain uses TRBV2 and TRBJ2-7; 11 positions match TRBD2. Germline V gene data show CDR1 as SNHLY and CDR2 as FYNNEI. V was pared by 3 bases and J by 5 bases, with 3 bases of the junction left unmatched. The CDR3 runs to 14 residues. The CDR3 is CASSESSGRNEQYF. The CDR3, as DNA: TGTGCCAGCAGTGAGTCTAGCGGGAGGAACGAGCAGTACTTC.

The rearrangement joins TRBV21-1 to TRBJ2-6; the table's D gene call, TRBD1, was not cross checked with the DNA. TRBV21-1 is tagged as a pseudogene. The CDR3 sequence is 18 residues long. In DNA, the CDR3 is TGTGCCAGCAGCAACCCTTACCAGGGCCACTCTGGGGCCAACGTCCTGACTTTC. Its translation: CASSNPYQGHSGANVLTF.

The chain has TRBV15 and TRBJ2-1, with TRBD2 as a possible D gene (6 bases). The germline V gene encodes CDR1 LNHNV and CDR2 YYDKDF (reference sequence). The CDR3 is 15 residues long. V was shortened by 3 bases and J by 8 bases, with 17 bases between the two germline ends. CDR3 in DNA: TGTGCCACCAGCAGCCGCGGGGCGGGTTGGGATGAGCAGTTCTTC. The encoded protein is CATSSRGAGWDEQFF.

The V and J genes are TRBV7-8 and TRBJ1-5; 9 nucleotides match TRBD1. There are 16 residues in the CDR3. V lost 7 bases and J lost 7; bases outside the gene matches: 14. Germline CDR1 is SGHVS and CDR2 is FQNEAQ. CDR3 sequence (DNA): TGTGCCAGCACCTCGGGGACAGGGTCCTACTGGCAGCCCCAGCATTTT. It specifies CASTSGTGSYWQPQHF.

The CDR3 is CASRTSGGRPSYEQYF. The CDR3 bases are TGTGCCAGCAGAACCAGTGGGGGCAGGCCCTCCTACGAGCAGTACTTC. J is TRBJ2-7 and V is TRBV27, with D possibly TRBD1 on 6 matching bases. V was shortened by 6 bases and J by 0 bases, with 18 bases between the two germline ends. The CDR3 contains 16 residues. CDR1 is MNHEY, CDR2 SMNVEV, per germline (reference sequence).

The table lists this clone with a few counts. The chain links TRBV14 to TRBJ1-6; D remains ambiguous. The V end lost 4 bases, the J end lost 11 bases, and 21 bases lay between the germline ends. This CDR3 is built from 16 residues. The germline CDR1 and CDR2 sequences are SGHDN and FVKESK. In DNA, the CDR3 is TGTGCCAGCAGCCTCGGAGGTCAGCCTGGTCGGACACCCCTCCACTTT. Encoded protein: CASSLGGQPGRTPLHF.